Below are 5 T cell receptor beta chains sequenced from a single sample in a study of synovial regulatory T cells in juvenile arthritis. Only in-frame clones appear in the TCRdb table, and some are missing; sequencing was by immunoSEQ multiplex PCR. The listing contains some 7,700 clones. Sequenced material: Treg cells from blood. Subset: remaining (HLA-DR-negative) circulating blood Treg cells. The receptors here all came from a donor between 2 and 29 years old with juvenile idiopathic arthritis.

Frequency places this clone as medium-sized. The rearrangement joins TRBV19 to TRBJ2-7; the TCRdb call, TRBD2, lacks DNA for checking. This CDR3 spans 14 amino acids. This entry has no DNA. Germline CDR1 is LNHDA and CDR2 is SQIVND (reference sequence). The CDR3 protein is CASSPPLAAYEQYF.

The rearrangement links TRBV18 to TRBJ1-1; TCRdb outputs TRBD1, but without DNA this stays unchecked. The CDR3 has 14 residues. No DNA sequence is on record. Looked up from germline, CDR1 is KGHSH and CDR2 is LQKENI. CDR3 amino acids: CASSRNDRDSTAFF. Supplemented by reference TRBV18 and TRBJ1-1, the full variable domain reads NAGVMQNPRHLVRRRGQEARLRCSPMKGHSHVYWYRQLPEEGLKFMVYLQKENIIDESGMPKERFSAEFPKEGPSILRIQQVVRGDSAAYFCASSRNDRDSTAFFGQGTRLTVV.

This clone registers medium-sized by frequency. The chain recombines TRBV6-6 with TRBJ1-3; TCRdb's D call of TRBD1 is untestable without DNA. The CDR3 is 15 residues long. No DNA was logged. CDR1 MNHNY and CDR2 SVGAGI come from the germline V gene (reference sequence). The CDR3 reads CASSGQGFSGNTIYF.

The J gene is TRBJ2-3, the V gene TRBV27; TCRdb designates TRBD2, a call that cannot be tested without DNA. Germline V lookup: CDR1 MNHEY, CDR2 SMNVEV (reference sequence). The CDR3 runs 19 residues. No DNA appears here. The chain's CDR3 is CASTSLTGFRGGLTDTQYF.

The chain recombines TRBV5-1 with TRBJ2-5; checking the TCRdb D call of TRBD1 is not possible without DNA. Germline-derived CDR1 and CDR2 are SGHRS and YFSETQ. The CDR3 covers 11 residues. No DNA is listed. CDR3 loop: CASSSSGTNHF.